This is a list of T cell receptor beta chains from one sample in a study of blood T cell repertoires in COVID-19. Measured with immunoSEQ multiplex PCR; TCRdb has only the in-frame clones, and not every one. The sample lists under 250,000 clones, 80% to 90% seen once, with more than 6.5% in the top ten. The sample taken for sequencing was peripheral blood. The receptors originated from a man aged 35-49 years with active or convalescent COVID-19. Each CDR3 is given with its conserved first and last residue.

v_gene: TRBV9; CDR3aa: CASSPSEGRSGGYTF
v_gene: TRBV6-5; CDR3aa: CASSYSGGLKYGYTF
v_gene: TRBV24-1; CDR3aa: CATSFQSGYEQFF
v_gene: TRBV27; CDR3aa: CASSPLNTGELFF
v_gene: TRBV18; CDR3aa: CASSGGGYEQYF
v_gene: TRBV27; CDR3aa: CASSFNAPGYSGNTIYF
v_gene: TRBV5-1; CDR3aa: CASSLGSLGPTDTQYF
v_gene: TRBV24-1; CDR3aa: CATSDSGERLTFF
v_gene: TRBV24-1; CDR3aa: CATSDATGNGYTF
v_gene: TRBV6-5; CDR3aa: CASVRTGDRYEQYF
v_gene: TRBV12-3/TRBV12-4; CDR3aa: CASRQTYEQYF
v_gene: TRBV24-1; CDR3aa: CATRDRGISNEQFF
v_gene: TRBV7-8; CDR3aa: CASSAYRFGTGGKTSGNTIYF
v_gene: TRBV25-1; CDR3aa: CASMGGEAFF
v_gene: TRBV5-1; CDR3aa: CATRLGTGSSQPQHF
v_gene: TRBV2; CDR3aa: CASRALAGRGETQYF
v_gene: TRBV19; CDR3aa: CASSMGSGRYSGELFF
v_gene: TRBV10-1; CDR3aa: CASSRYRGSGNEKLFF
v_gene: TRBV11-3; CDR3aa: CASGETGIHGYTF
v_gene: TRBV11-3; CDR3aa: CASGTGFQATEAFF
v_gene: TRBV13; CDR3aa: CASSLSGTVITPPYGYTF
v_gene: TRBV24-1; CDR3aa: CATSDPTSGIYNEQFF
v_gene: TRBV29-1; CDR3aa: CSHRGVGGYTF
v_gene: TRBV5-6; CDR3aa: CASLHSAGRGYTF
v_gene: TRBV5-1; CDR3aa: CASSLGEGIYGYTF
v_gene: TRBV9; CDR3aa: CASSVGPDGRGQYF
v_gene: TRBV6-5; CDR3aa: CASSGTGPLIEQYF
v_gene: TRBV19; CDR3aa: CASSTYPYGYTF
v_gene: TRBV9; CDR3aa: CASSVAGGFTGELFF
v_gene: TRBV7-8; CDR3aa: CASRGGADTQYF
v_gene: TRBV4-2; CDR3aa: CASSQESQGEKLFF
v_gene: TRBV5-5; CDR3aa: CASSLAPGQRKTNEKLFF
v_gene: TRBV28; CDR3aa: CASGRNQPQHF
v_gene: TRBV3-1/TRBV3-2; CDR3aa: CASSQDLGTGAPWGTEAFF
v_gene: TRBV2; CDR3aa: CASRDTYTGELFF
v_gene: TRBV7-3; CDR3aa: CASSFGQVKDTQYF
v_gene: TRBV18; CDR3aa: CASSPGLGGYTEQFF
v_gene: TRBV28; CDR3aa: CASRRDRGLEKLFF
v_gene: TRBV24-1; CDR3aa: CATSGAGTNTEAFF
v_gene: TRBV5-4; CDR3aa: CASSRDKGQGHVTEAFF
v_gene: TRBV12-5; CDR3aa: CASGSGTGGRSPLHF
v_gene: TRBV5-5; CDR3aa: CASSFDGASGARRIQFF
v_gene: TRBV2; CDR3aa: CASSGQGASGGYTF
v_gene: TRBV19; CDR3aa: CAIADRTYGYTF
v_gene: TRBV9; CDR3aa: CASSVEAGGRGGELFF
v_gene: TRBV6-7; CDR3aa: CASSSGGLVYTDTQYF
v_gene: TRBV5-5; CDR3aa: CASSLGLGGAGGPGEQFF
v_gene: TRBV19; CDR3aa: CASTSAGSPQNTQYF
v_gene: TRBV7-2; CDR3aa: CASSLGDSSNQPQHF
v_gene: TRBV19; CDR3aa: CASSAPGGGSYEQYF
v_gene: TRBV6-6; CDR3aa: CASSYPQGLGELFF
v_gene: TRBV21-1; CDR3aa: CASSSKGYWRGDHREQYF